This is a list of T cell receptor beta chains from one sample in a study of Ad26.COV2.S vaccination and SARS-CoV-2 variants. The assay was immunoSEQ multiplex PCR, and TCRdb's table has in-frame clones only and misses some. In the table there are about 370,000 clones, around nine tenths of which are singletons. Material: peripheral blood, obtained in a trial of Ad26.COV2.S vaccine versus placebo. Receptor source: a person aged 18-65 years who received the Ad26.COV2.S COVID-19 vaccine or a placebo. Each CDR3 is given with its conserved first and last residue. Each record gives: V gene, J gene, clone size, D gene, CDR3 protein, CDR3 DNA. The D gene is left open where the match is weak. Clone size is not always given. Where it is, it says once, few, many or a class for expanded clones.

>TRBV2|TRBJ2-1|.|TRBD2
CASTAGERNEQFF
TGTGCCAGCACCGCGGGAGAACGGAATGAGCAGTTCTTC
>TRBV6-1|TRBJ1-2|once|TRBD1
CASSEGGQGIAYTF
TGTGCCAGCAGTGAAGGGGGACAGGGGATTGCCTACACCTTC
>TRBV28|TRBJ1-2|.|.
CASSLALNYGYTF
TGTGCCAGCAGTTTAGCGCTAAACTATGGCTACACCTTC
>TRBV7-2|TRBJ1-5|once|.
CASSLEGSSPQHF
TGTGCCAGCAGCTTAGAGGGTTCCTCTCCCCAGCATTTT
>TRBV27|TRBJ2-1|.|TRBD2
CASSLGRGSEQFF
TGTGCCAGCAGTTTAGGCCGCGGGAGTGAGCAGTTCTTC
>TRBV6-2/TRBV6-3|TRBJ1-5|.|.
CASSYSRQSLQPQHF
TGTGCCAGCAGTTACTCGAGACAGAGCCTACAGCCCCAGCATTTT
>TRBV28|TRBJ2-7|.|TRBD2
CASSLYLAAYEQYF
TGTGCCAGCAGTTTATACCTAGCGGCCTACGAGCAGTACTTC
>TRBV7-2|TRBJ1-4|.|.
CASSVQPSSEKLFF
TGTGCCAGCAGCGTGCAGCCCTCGTCGGAAAAACTGTTTTTT
>TRBV30|TRBJ2-5|.|TRBD2
CAWGTTSWAQYF
TGTGCCTGGGGGACTACCAGCTGGGCCCAGTACTTC
>TRBV5-3|TRBJ1-1|.|.
CARSHPSDTEAFF
TGTGCCAGAAGCCACCCTTCGGACACTGAAGCTTTCTTT